The 6 T cell receptor beta chains below come from one sample, sequenced in a study of T cell clones after liver transplantation. Assay used: immunoSEQ multiplex PCR; TCRdb lists only in-frame clones, some missing. This repertoire shows some 120,000 clones, approximately 90% found once; its top ten account for 0.83%. The source material was CD4+ T cells from blood, sampled 12 months after liver transplant. The receptors stem from a human patient who received a liver transplant. Certain T cells may be donor cells from the graft.

The V and J genes are TRBV5-6 and TRBJ1-5; a weak D match, TRBD1 (6 bases). V dropped 3 bases and J dropped 3 bases, with 19 bases sitting between them. CDR1 SGHDT and CDR2 YYEEEE come from the germline V gene. The CDR3 has 17 residues. CDR3 residues: CASSSIRGGVFNQPQHF. CDR3 bases: TGTGCCAGCAGCTCCATACGAGGGGGTGTTTTCAATCAGCCCCAGCATTTT.

This clone was recorded a few times. This chain joins TRBV5-4 and TRBJ2-5; D possibly corresponds to TRBD1 (5 bases). This CDR3 spans 16 amino acids. The V gene lost 4 bases and the J gene lost 5 bases, with 21 bases spanning the gap. CDR1 and CDR2 (germline): SGHNT, YYREEE (reference sequence). The CDR3 region has the DNA TGTGCCAGCAGCCCCACGATAGGGGAATCCGGGGAGACCCAGTACTTC. Protein: CASSPTIGESGETQYF.

The CDR3 spells CASSPELAGSYNEQFF. The CDR3 DNA reads as TGCGCCAGCAGCCCAGAACTAGCGGGTTCCTACAATGAGCAGTTCTTC. The chain links TRBV5-1 to TRBJ2-1, with 9 bases lining up with TRBD2. The CDR3 covers 16 residues. J gave up 1 base and V 4 bases, and 6 bases lay outside the gene matches. CDR1 SGHRS and CDR2 YFSETQ come from the germline V gene.

The chain links TRBV5-1 to TRBJ2-5; D uncertain. V shed 2 bases and J shed 2 bases, with 10 bases lying between them. This CDR3 region has 14 residues. Looked up from germline, CDR1 is SGHRS and CDR2 is YFSETQ. The CDR3 DNA follows: TGCGCCAGCAGCTTCGAAGGTTTTCAAGAGACCCAGTACTTC. It encodes CASSFEGFQETQYF.

There are many counts of this clone. V is TRBV7-2 and J is TRBJ2-5; D may be TRBD1 or TRBD2 (6 bases each). The ends were cut back, 1 base at V and 5 bases at J, with 14 bases in the middle. Germline V gives CDR1 SGHTA, CDR2 FQGNSA. There are 15 residues in the CDR3. The CDR3 here is CASSLVSRGGETQYF. The CDR3 coding sequence is TGTGCCAGCAGCTTAGTAAGCAGGGGAGGCGAGACCCAGTACTTC.

The V call is TRBV5-1, the J call TRBJ2-5; TRBD2 matches 12 bases. The CDR3 runs to 16 residues. J gave up 1 base and V 4 bases, and 5 bases lay outside the gene matches. From germline, CDR1 is SGHRS and CDR2 YFSETQ. For the CDR3, the DNA is TGCGCCAGCAGCCTAGGACTAGCGGGGATCCAAGAGACCCAGTACTTC. Its translation is CASSLGLAGIQETQYF.